This entry lists 10 T cell receptor beta chains sequenced from one sample in a study of human T cells and chemical hapten exposure (dated by TCRdb to the early 2020s). Library prep was done by RACE. Sequencing relied on a NextSeq 500. The public reads were reanalyzed by TCRdb: fastp trimming at Q25, MiXCR alignment, in-frame beta chains only. For every CDR3 protein sequence, its rows merge into one entry that carries the most common genes and DNA. A total of about 360,000 distinct CDR3 sequences appear in this sample, around 7% of them only once. The ten top clones hold roughly 7.9% of the sample. The intended sense of this specimen's time point label: patch test 1, 2 weeks after DPC sensitization. Explained via the paper, the treatment or condition label denotes: therapeutic diphenylcyclopropenone sensitization with weekly scalp DPC. This sample comprised whole blood, obtained in connection with sensitization to the hapten diphenylcyclopropenone (DPC). These receptors were collected from a woman in her late teens or twenties with alopecia areata. Some clones in this sample may be carry-over from other donors' samples.

Many counts were recorded for this clonotype. CDR3 DNA sequence: TGTGCCACGACTAGAAATGGGGGCCGGGATACGCAGTATTTT. It translates to CATTRNGGRDTQYF. The chain employs TRBV2 and TRBJ2-3; either TRBD1 or TRBD2 may supply D (6 bases each). The CDR3 runs to 14 residues. V was cut by 10 bases and J by 6 bases, with 20 bases left in between. Germline V gene lookup returns CDR1 SNHLY and CDR2 FYNNEI.

The rearrangement links TRBV5-4 to TRBJ2-5; tentatively, D is TRBD1 (7 bases). CDR3 size: 15 residues. In germline, CDR1 is SGHNT, CDR2 YYREEE (reference sequence). Trimming left V 0 bases short and J 2 bases short, with 11 bases between. CDR3 amino acids: CASSLDRGGQETQYF. The CDR3 DNA reads as TGTGCCAGCAGCTTGGACAGGGGAGGACAAGAGACCCAGTACTTC. The full variable domain, completed using reference TRBV5-4 and TRBJ2-5, is ETGVTQSPTHLIKTRGQQVTLRCSSQSGHNTVSWYQQALGQGPQFIFQYYREEENGRGNFPPRFSGLQFPNYSSELNVNALELDDSALYLCASSLDRGGQETQYFGPGTRLLVL.

With respect to this clonotype: The germline gene is not matched at one end of the junction; a read error may be the cause. V gene TRBV6-4 combines with J gene TRBJ2-7; D ambiguous. The germline gives CDR1 MRHNA, CDR2 SNTAGT. The CDR3 length is 9 residues. CDR3 bases: TGTGCCAGCCCGATTTTTGGGTTCTTC. Translating gives CASPIFGFF.

This clonotype was observed many times. The chain carries TRBV7-2 and TRBJ2-3, with a possible D match to TRBD1 (5 bases). Germline V gene lookup returns CDR1 SGHTA and CDR2 FQGNSA. The CDR3 totals 13 residues. The ends were cut back, 4 bases at V and 7 bases at J, with 12 bases in the middle. The CDR3 region has the DNA TGTGCCAGCAGCTCGGACACAGCCTATACGCAGTATTTT. The encoded protein is CASSSDTAYTQYF.

In its sample, this clonotype was seen once. A clone one base away is much larger, so this may be a read error. The CDR3 carries no conserved terminal phenylalanine or tryptophan, so it likely arises from a read error. The rearrangement uses TRBV7-2 and TRBJ2-1; tentatively, D is TRBD1 or TRBD2 (5 bases each). The CDR3 extends over 15 amino acids. The V gene lost 2 bases and the J gene lost 10 bases, with 18 bases spanning the gap. Germline assignment: CDR1 SGHTA and CDR2 FQGNSA. In DNA form, the CDR3 reads TGTGCCAGCAGCTTACCCGCTTTCGGGGCTGGGGAGCAGTTCTCC. This translates into CASSLPAFGAGEQFS.

This clonotype was counted a few times. This chain uses TRBV5-1 with TRBJ1-1; TRBD1 matches at 7 bases. The germline gives CDR1 SGHRS, CDR2 YFSETQ. The CDR3 has 15 amino acids. Trimming cost V 4 bases and J 4 bases; bases outside gene matches: 10. The CDR3 bases are TGCGCCAGCAGCCCGGAAGACAGGGCCGGCACTGAAGCTTTCTTT. Its translation is CASSPEDRAGTEAFF.

This clonotype has more than one count but fewer than ten. The chain carries TRBV27 and TRBJ2-7; TRBD2 matches 8 bases. J was trimmed by 7 bases and V by 7 bases; bases with no gene match: 12. CDR1 is MNHEY and CDR2 is SMNVEV in the germline V gene (reference sequence). CDR3 length: 14 residues. CDR3 sequence: CASTRNGGAKEQYF. CDR3 DNA sequence: TGTGCCAGCACGAGAAACGGGGGGGCGAAAGAGCAGTACTTC.

This chain connects TRBV15 to TRBJ1-1; D ambiguous. V dropped 0 bases and J dropped 0 bases, with 8 bases sitting between them. This CDR3 region has 15 residues. From germline, CDR1 is LNHNV and CDR2 YYDKDF (reference sequence). The CDR3 DNA sequence: TGTGCCACCAGCAGAGATGGGGAGATGAACACTGAAGCTTTCTTT. Amino acids: CATSRDGEMNTEAFF.

The table lists this clonotype with many counts. One end of the junction does not line up with germline, which may come from a read error. The rearrangement uses TRBV29-1 and TRBJ1-1; D is perhaps TRBD1 (5 bases). This CDR3 has 11 amino acids. From germline, CDR1 is SQVTM and CDR2 ANQGSEA. Written as DNA, the CDR3 is TGCACCGTTGGGGCTTTCACTGAAGCTTTCTTT. Residues: CTVGAFTEAFF.

This clonotype appeared a few times. The chain combines TRBV6-5 with TRBJ1-2; unclear D gene. The germline V gene has CDR1 MNHEY and CDR2 SVGAGI. The CDR3 loop spans 13 amino acids. Trimming cost V 6 bases and J 4 bases, with 12 bases left between them. CDR3 nucleotide sequence: TGTGCCAGCAGGACGGATCAGACCTATGGCTACACCTTC. Translating it yields CASRTDQTYGYTF.